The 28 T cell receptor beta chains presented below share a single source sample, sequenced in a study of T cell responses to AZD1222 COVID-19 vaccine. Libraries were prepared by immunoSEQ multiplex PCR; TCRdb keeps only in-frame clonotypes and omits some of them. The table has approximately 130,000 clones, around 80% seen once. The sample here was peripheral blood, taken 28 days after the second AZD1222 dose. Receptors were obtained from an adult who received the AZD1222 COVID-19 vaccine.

CDR3 region: CASSLTGTERNYGYTF. In DNA form, the CDR3 reads TGTGCCAGCAGCTTAACGGGGACGGAACGTAACTATGGCTACACCTTC. This rearrangement joins TRBV7-3 to TRBJ1-2; maybe TRBD1 (5 bases). V lost 0 bases to trimming and J lost 1 base, with 12 bases between them. The CDR3 runs 16 residues. In germline, CDR1 is SGHTA, CDR2 FQGTGA.

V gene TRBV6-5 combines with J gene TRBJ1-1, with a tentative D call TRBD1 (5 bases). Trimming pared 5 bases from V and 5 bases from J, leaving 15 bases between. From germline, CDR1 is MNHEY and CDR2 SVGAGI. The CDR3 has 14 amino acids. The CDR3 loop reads CASSHKPRATEAFF. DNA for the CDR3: TGTGCCAGCAGTCACAAGCCCAGGGCAACTGAAGCTTTCTTT.

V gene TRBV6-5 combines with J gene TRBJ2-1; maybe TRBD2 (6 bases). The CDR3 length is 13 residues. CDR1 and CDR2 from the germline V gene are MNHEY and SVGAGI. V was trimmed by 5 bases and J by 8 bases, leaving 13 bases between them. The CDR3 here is CASSPLGGDEQFF. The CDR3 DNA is TGTGCCAGCAGTCCACTAGGAGGGGATGAGCAGTTCTTC.

CDR3 in DNA: TGTGCCATCAGTGAGTCGGGGGGGGCAAACAGCAATCAGCCCCAGCATTTT. As protein: CAISESGGANSNQPQHF. The V call is TRBV10-3, the J call TRBJ1-5, with D perhaps matching TRBD1 (6 bases). Germline CDR1 reads ENHRY; CDR2 reads SYGVKD. Between the trimmed V and J ends, which lost 0 bases and 1 base, there was a span of 13 bases. The CDR3 has 17 amino acids.

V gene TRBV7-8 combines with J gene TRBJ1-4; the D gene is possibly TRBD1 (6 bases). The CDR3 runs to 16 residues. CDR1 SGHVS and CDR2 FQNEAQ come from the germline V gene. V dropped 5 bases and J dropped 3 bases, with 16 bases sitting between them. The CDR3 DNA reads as TGTGCCAGCAGCCCTCCTCCGGGACAATCTAATGAAAAACTGTTTTTT. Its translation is CASSPPPGQSNEKLFF.

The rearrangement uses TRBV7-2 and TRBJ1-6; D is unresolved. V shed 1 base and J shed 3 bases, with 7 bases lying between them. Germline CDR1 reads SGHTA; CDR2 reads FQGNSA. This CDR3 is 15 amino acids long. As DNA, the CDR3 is TGTGCCAGCAGCTTAGACAGTTACTATAATTCACCCCTCCACTTT. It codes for CASSLDSYYNSPLHF.

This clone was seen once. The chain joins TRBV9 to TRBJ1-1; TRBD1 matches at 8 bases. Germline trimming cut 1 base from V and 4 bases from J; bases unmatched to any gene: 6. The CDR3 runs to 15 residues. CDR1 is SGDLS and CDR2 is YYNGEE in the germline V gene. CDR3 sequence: CASSVRSGGPTEAFF. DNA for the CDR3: TGTGCCAGCAGCGTAAGGTCAGGGGGCCCCACTGAAGCTTTCTTT.

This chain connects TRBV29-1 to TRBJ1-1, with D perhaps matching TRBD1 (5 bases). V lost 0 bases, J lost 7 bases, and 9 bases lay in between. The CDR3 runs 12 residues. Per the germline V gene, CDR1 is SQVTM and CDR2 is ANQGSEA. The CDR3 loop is CSVEEGGVEAFF. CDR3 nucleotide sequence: TGCAGCGTTGAAGAGGGAGGGGTTGAAGCTTTCTTT.

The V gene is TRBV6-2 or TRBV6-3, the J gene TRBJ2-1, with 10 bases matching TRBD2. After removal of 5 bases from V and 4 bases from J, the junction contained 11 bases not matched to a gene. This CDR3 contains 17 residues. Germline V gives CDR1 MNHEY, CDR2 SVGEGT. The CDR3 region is CASSTPPGTSAYNEQFF. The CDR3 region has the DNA TGTGCCAGCAGTACTCCCCCCGGGACTAGCGCATACAATGAGCAGTTCTTC.

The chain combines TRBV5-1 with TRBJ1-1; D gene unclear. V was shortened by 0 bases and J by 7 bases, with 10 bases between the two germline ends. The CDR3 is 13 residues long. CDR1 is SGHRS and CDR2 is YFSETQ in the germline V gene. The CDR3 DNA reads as TGCGCCAGCAGCTTGGCGTGGGCCAGTGAAGCTTTCTTT. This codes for CASSLAWASEAFF.

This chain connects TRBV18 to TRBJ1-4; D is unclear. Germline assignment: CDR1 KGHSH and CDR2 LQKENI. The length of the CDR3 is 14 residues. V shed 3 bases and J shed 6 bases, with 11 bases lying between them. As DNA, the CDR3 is TGTGCCAGCTCACCTATGGCATCGCATGAAAAACTGTTTTTT. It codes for CASSPMASHEKLFF.

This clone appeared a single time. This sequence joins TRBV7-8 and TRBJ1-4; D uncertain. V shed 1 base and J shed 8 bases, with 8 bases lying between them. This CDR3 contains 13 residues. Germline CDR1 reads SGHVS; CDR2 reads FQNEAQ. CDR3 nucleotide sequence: TGTGCCAGCAGCTTAGTAAGGGCCGAAAAACTGTTTTTT. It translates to CASSLVRAEKLFF.

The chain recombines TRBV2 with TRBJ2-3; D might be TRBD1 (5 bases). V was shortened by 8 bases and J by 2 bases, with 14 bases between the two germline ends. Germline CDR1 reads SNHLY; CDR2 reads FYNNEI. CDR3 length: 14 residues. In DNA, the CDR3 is TGTGCCAGCGGAAAGGGGCAAACCACAGATACGCAGTATTTT. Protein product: CASGKGQTTDTQYF.

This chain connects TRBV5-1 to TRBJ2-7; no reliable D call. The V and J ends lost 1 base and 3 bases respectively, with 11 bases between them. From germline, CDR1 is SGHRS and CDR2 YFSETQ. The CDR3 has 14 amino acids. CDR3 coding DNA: TGCGCCAGCAGCTTGAGCCCAGCAAACTACGAGCAGTACTTC. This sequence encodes CASSLSPANYEQYF.

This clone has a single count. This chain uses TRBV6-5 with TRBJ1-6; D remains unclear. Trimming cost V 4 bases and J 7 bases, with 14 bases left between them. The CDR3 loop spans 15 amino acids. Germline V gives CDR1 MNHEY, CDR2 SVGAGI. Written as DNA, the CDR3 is TGTGCCAGCAGTTCACGGGAGGGCTCCAATTCACCCCTCCACTTT. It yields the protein CASSSREGSNSPLHF.

CDR3 DNA: TGTGCCAGCAGTCGCTCCGGAGGGGGTCTGAACTATGGCTACACCTTC. This gives the protein CASSRSGGGLNYGYTF. The chain couples TRBV6-4 to TRBJ1-2, with a weak D call TRBD1 (6 bases). The germline V gene encodes CDR1 MRHNA and CDR2 SNTAGT. V lost 5 bases, J lost 2 bases, and 18 bases lay in between. The CDR3 totals 16 residues.

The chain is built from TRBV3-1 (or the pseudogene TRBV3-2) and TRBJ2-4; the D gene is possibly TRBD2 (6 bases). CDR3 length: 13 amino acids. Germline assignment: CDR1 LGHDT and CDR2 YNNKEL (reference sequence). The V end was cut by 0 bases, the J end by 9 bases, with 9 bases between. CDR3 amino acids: CASSQERRGIQYF. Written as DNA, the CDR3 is TGTGCCAGCAGCCAAGAACGGAGGGGCATTCAGTACTTC.

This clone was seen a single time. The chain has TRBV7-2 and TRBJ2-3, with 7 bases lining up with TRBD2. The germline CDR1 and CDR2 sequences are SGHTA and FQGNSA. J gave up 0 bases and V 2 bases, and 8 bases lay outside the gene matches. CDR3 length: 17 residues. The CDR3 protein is CASSLPLAAGSTDTQYF. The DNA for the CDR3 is TGTGCCAGCAGCTTACCGTTAGCAGCGGGGAGCACAGATACGCAGTATTTT.

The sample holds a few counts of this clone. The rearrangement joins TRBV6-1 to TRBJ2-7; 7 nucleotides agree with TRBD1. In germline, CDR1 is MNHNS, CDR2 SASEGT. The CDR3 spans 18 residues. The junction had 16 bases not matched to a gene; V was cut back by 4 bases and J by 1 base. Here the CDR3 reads CASSGGLRSDRWSYEQYF. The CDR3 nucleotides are TGTGCCAGCAGTGGGGGCCTTAGATCGGACAGGTGGTCCTACGAGCAGTACTTC.

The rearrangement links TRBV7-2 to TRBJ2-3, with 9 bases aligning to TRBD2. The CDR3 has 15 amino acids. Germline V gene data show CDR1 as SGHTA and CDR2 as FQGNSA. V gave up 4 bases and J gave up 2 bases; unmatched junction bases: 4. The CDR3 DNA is TGTGCCAGCAGCTCCCAGCGGGGGGTCACAGATACGCAGTATTTT. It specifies CASSSQRGVTDTQYF.

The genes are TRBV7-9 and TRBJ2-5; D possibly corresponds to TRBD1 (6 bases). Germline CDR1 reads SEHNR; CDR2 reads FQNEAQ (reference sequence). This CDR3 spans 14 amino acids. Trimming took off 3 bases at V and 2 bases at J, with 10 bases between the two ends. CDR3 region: CASSFSGVQETQYF. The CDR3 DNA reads TGTGCCAGCAGCTTTTCAGGGGTTCAAGAGACCCAGTACTTC.

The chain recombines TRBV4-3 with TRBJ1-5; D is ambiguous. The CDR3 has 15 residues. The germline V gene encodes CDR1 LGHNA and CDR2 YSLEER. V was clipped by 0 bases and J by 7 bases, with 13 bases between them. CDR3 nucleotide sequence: TGCGCCAGCAGCCAAGAACGCAACAGAGTGCAGCCCCAGCATTTT. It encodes CASSQERNRVQPQHF.

CDR3 residues: CASSPPGVSHTGELFF. CDR3 coding DNA: TGTGCCAGCAGCCCACCAGGAGTTAGTCACACCGGGGAGCTGTTTTTT. The chain links TRBV7-2 to TRBJ2-2; no clear D gene. With 5 bases removed from V and 3 bases from J, the gap between germline ends came to 16 bases. The CDR3 covers 16 residues. Germline values: CDR1 SGHTA, CDR2 FQGNSA.

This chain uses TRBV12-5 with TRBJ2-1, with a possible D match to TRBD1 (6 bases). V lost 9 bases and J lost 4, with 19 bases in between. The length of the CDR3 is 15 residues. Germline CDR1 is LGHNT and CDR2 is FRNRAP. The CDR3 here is CASHNGGQIYNEQFF. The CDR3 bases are TGTGCTAGCCATAACGGAGGACAGATATACAATGAGCAGTTCTTC. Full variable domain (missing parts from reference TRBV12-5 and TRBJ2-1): DARVTQTPRHKVTEMGQEVTMRCQPILGHNTVFWYRQTMMQGLELLAYFRNRAPLDDSGMPKDRFSAEMPDATLATLKIQPSEPRDSAVYFCASHNGGQIYNEQFFGPGTRLTVL.

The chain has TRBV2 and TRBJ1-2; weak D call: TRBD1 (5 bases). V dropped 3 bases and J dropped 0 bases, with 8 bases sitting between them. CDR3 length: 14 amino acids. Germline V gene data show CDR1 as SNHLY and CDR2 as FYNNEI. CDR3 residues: CASSDGATNYGYTF. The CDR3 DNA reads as TGTGCCAGCAGTGACGGGGCGACTAACTATGGCTACACCTTC. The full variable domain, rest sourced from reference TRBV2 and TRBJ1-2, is EPEVTQTPSHQVTQMGQEVILRCVPISNHLYFYWYRQILGQKVEFLVSFYNNEISEKSEIFDDQFSVERPDGSNFTLKIRSTKLEDSAMYFCASSDGATNYGYTFGSGTRLTVV.

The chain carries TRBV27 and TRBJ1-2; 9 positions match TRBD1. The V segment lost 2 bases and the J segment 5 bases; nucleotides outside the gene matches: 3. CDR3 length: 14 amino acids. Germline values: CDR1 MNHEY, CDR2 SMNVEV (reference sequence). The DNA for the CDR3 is TGTGCCAGCAGTTTAACAGGGGGCGGATATGGCTACACCTTC. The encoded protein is CASSLTGGGYGYTF.

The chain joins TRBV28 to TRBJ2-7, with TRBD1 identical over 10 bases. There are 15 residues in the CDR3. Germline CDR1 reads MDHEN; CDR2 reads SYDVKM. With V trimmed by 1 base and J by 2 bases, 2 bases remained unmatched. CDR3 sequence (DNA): TGTGCCAGCAGTTTATCGACAGGGGGCCCCTACGAGCAGTACTTC. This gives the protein CASSLSTGGPYEQYF.

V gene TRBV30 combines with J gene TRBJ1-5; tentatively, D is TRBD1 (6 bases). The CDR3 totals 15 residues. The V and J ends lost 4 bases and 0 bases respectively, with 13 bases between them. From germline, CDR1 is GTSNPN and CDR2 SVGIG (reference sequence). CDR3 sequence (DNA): TGTGCCTGGACCGTCGGGGGGGCTAGCAATCAGCCCCAGCATTTT. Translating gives CAWTVGGASNQPQHF.